A selection of T cell receptor beta chains follows, all from one sample in a study of shared clonotypes between healthy human individuals. Measured with immunoSEQ multiplex PCR; TCRdb has only the in-frame clones, and not every one. In the table there are some 2,100,000 clones, about 93% of which are singletons. The sequenced sample consisted of naive CD8+ T cells from PBMCs. The source of these receptors is a man aged 18 to 29 in good health. Some clones in this sample may be carry-over from other donors' samples. The CDR3 runs from the conserved cysteine through the conserved F or W. D genes are given only for firm matches. Only part of the rows carry a size: once, few, many, or a class if the clone is expanded.

J	size	D	V	CDR3	DNA
TRBJ1-2	.	TRBD1	TRBV30	CAWSVWAGTGGGYTF	TGTGCCTGGAGTGTTTGGGCCGGGACAGGGGGTGGCTACACCTTC
TRBJ1-2	.	TRBD1	TRBV19	CASSPLRTGKGYTF	TGTGCCAGTAGCCCCCTCCGGACAGGGAAAGGCTACACCTTC
TRBJ1-2	.	.	TRBV29-1	CSVEVWPPDGYTF	TGCAGCGTTGAGGTGTGGCCACCCGACGGCTACACCTTC
TRBJ2-7	.	.	TRBV9	CASSVGLSSYEQYF	TGTGCCAGCAGCGTAGGGCTTAGCTCCTACGAGCAGTACTTC
TRBJ2-5	.	TRBD2	TRBV6-5	CATGTSGLQETQYF	TGTGCCACGGGGACTAGCGGATTACAAGAGACCCAGTACTTC
TRBJ2-7	once	.	TRBV28	CASSLPGDEQYF	TGTGCCAGCAGTTTACCGGGGGACGAGCAGTACTTC
TRBJ2-1	.	TRBD2	TRBV9	CASSVGGLAGSYEQFF	TGTGCCAGCAGCGTAGGGGGACTAGCGGGAAGCTATGAGCAGTTCTTC
TRBJ2-7	.	.	TRBV7-9	CASSLIGRYEQYF	TGTGCCAGCAGCTTAATTGGTCGGTACGAGCAGTACTTC
TRBJ1-2	.	TRBD1	TRBV30	CAWSRTGPFNYGYTF	TGTGCCTGGAGCAGGACAGGGCCCTTTAACTATGGCTACACCTTC
TRBJ1-1	once	.	TRBV19	CASVIGGTEAFF	TGTGCCAGCGTCATCGGGGGGACTGAAGCTTTCTTT
TRBJ2-5	.	TRBD2	TRBV15	CATSRGGGAQETQYF	TGTGCCACCAGCAGAGGCGGGGGGGCTCAAGAGACCCAGTACTTC
TRBJ2-3	.	.	TRBV11-3	CASDSGPALTDTQYF	TGTGCCAGCGACTCGGGACCAGCGCTCACAGATACGCAGTATTTT
TRBJ2-7	.	.	TRBV18	CASSPPVSGYEQYF	TGTGCCAGCTCACCACCGGTGTCCGGCTACGAGCAGTACTTC
TRBJ2-7	.	.	TRBV6-5	CASSYSREREQYF	TGTGCCAGCAGTTACTCCCGGGAACGCGAGCAGTACTTC
TRBJ2-7	.	.	TRBV7-9	CASSSPLVNYEQYF	TGTGCCAGCAGCTCCCCACTGGTCAATTACGAGCAGTACTTC
TRBJ1-2	.	TRBD1	TRBV19	CASSVGQGEFGYTF	TGTGCCAGTAGTGTCGGACAGGGAGAGTTTGGCTACACCTTC
TRBJ1-3	.	TRBD1	TRBV7-6	CASSSSTGGENSGNTIYF	TGTGCCAGCAGCTCATCAACAGGGGGTGAAAACTCTGGAAACACCATATATTTT
TRBJ2-1	few	.	TRBV19	CATRMSRGPNEQFF	TGTGCCACGAGAATGAGCCGGGGCCCGAATGAGCAGTTCTTC
TRBJ1-2	.	.	TRBV29-1	CSAPTGTYYGYTF	TGCAGCGCCCCGACAGGCACTTACTATGGCTACACCTTC
TRBJ1-2	.	.	TRBV27	CASSLTRSGGRFGYTF	TGTGCCAGCAGCCTAACGCGTTCCGGGGGGCGATTTGGCTACACCTTC
TRBJ2-7	once	.	TRBV7-2	CASSLVPSSYEQYF	TGTGCCAGCAGCTTAGTTCCGAGCTCCTACGAGCAGTACTTC
TRBJ2-1	.	TRBD1	TRBV7-3	CASSLRDRGTYNEQFF	TGTGCCAGCAGCTTAAGGGACAGGGGAACCTACAATGAGCAGTTCTTC
TRBJ2-7	.	TRBD2	TRBV6-1	CASSEWGLAGVYEQYF	TGTGCCAGCAGTGAATGGGGGCTAGCGGGAGTATACGAGCAGTACTTC
TRBJ2-2	.	.	TRBV7-9	CASAGEGTGELFF	TGTGCCAGCGCAGGGGAGGGCACCGGGGAGCTGTTTTTT
TRBJ2-5	.	.	TRBV21-1	CASSIPDRAEGGQYF	TGTGCCAGCAGCATCCCGGACAGGGCGGAGGGGGGTCAGTACTTC
TRBJ2-1	.	TRBD2	TRBV9	CASSARVSAGDYEQFF	TGTGCCAGCAGCGCCCGTGTTTCTGCGGGAGATTATGAGCAGTTCTTC
TRBJ1-2	.	TRBD1	TRBV9	CASSPLRGMVGYTF	TGTGCCAGCAGTCCACTCAGGGGGATGGTTGGCTACACCTTC
TRBJ1-5	once	TRBD1	TRBV10-3	CAISESIRTGGNQPQHF	TGTGCCATCAGTGAGTCCATTAGGACAGGGGGCAATCAGCCCCAGCATTTT
TRBJ2-7	.	.	TRBV5-6	CASSLWGTYEQYF	TGTGCCAGCAGCTTGTGGGGCACCTACGAGCAGTACTTC
TRBJ2-2	.	.	TRBV4-1	CASSQEEAENTGELFF	TGCGCCAGCAGCCAAGAGGAGGCGGAAAACACCGGGGAGCTGTTTTTT
TRBJ2-1	.	TRBD2	TRBV27	CASTLAGGGNEQFF	TGTGCCAGCACCCTAGCGGGAGGGGGCAATGAGCAGTTCTTC
TRBJ1-1	.	TRBD1	TRBV7-9	CASSGYRGRDTEAFF	TGTGCCAGCAGCGGATACAGGGGGCGGGACACTGAAGCTTTCTTT
TRBJ1-2	.	.	TRBV5-5	CASRVGGGYTF	TGTGCCAGCAGGGTAGGTGGAGGCTACACCTTC
TRBJ2-3	.	TRBD2	TRBV4-3	CASSLRLAGGTDTQYF	TGCGCCAGCAGCCTCAGACTAGCGGGAGGCACAGATACGCAGTATTTT
TRBJ2-7	.	TRBD2	TRBV10-2	CASSWTSGTYDEQYF	TGCGCCAGCAGTTGGACTAGCGGGACGTACGATGAGCAGTACTTC
TRBJ1-4	.	.	TRBV27	CASSRLRGVVEKLFF	TGTGCCAGCAGTCGGCTCCGGGGGGTGGTTGAAAAACTGTTTTTT
TRBJ2-7	.	TRBD1	TRBV6-5	CASNDRDGSEQYF	TGTGCCAGCAATGACAGGGACGGAAGCGAGCAGTACTTC
TRBJ1-1	.	.	TRBV9	CASSLGQQNTEAFF	TGTGCCAGCAGCCTCGGACAGCAGAACACTGAAGCTTTCTTT
TRBJ1-1	.	.	TRBV19	CASKTGPNEAFF	TGTGCCAGTAAAACAGGTCCCAACGAAGCTTTCTTT
TRBJ1-2	once	.	TRBV4-1	CASTQRGGSDYGYTF	TGCGCCAGCACCCAAAGGGGGGGGAGCGACTATGGCTACACCTTC
TRBJ2-4	.	TRBD1	TRBV4-3	CASSQGVTGLSNIQYF	TGCGCCAGCAGCCAAGGCGTGACAGGGCTCTCAAACATTCAGTACTTC
TRBJ1-4	once	.	TRBV4-1	CASSQEVQGTNEKLFF	TGCGCCAGCAGCCAAGAAGTGCAGGGGACTAATGAAAAACTGTTTTTT
TRBJ2-7	.	.	TRBV19	CASSEDSHSYEQYF	TGTGCCAGTAGTGAGGACAGTCACTCCTACGAGCAGTACTTC
TRBJ2-7	.	.	TRBV5-1	CASSLEPASYEQYF	TGCGCCAGCAGCTTGGAGCCCGCCTCCTACGAGCAGTACTTC
TRBJ1-2	.	TRBD1	TRBV28	CASSLGPGQGDNYGYTF	TGTGCCAGCAGTTTAGGCCCCGGACAGGGCGACAACTATGGCTACACCTTC
TRBJ1-1	.	.	TRBV7-8	CASSSRGVEAFF	TGTGCCAGCAGCTCTCGAGGAGTGGAAGCTTTCTTT
TRBJ2-7	.	.	TRBV4-3	CASSQDLGMAYEQYF	TGCGCCAGCAGCCAAGACTTGGGAATGGCCTACGAGCAGTACTTC
TRBJ2-6	.	.	TRBV5-5	CASSLVVRDVSGANVLTF	TGTGCCAGCAGCTTAGTGGTTCGAGATGTGTCTGGGGCCAACGTCCTGACTTTC
TRBJ1-2	.	.	TRBV27	CASSPTGRVDYGYTF	TGTGCCAGCAGTCCCACCGGCAGGGTAGACTATGGCTACACCTTC
TRBJ1-1	.	.	TRBV7-9	CASSREAGSPEAFF	TGTGCCAGCAGCCGTGAGGCGGGCTCCCCTGAAGCTTTCTTT
TRBJ1-3	.	.	TRBV19	CATYRDSGNTIYF	TGTGCCACGTACAGGGACTCTGGAAACACCATATATTTT
TRBJ2-3	.	.	TRBV9	CASSVGPAGGPRDTQYF	TGTGCCAGCAGCGTAGGGCCCGCCGGGGGGCCGCGGGATACGCAGTATTTT
TRBJ1-1	.	TRBD1	TRBV7-9	CASSLTGGGLNTEAFF	TGTGCCAGCAGCCTAACAGGGGGGGGACTGAACACTGAAGCTTTCTTT
TRBJ2-7	.	.	TRBV15	CATSRDWSGTSVKQYF	TGTGCCACCAGCAGAGATTGGTCCGGGACATCTGTCAAGCAGTACTTC
TRBJ1-2	.	TRBD1	TRBV29-1	CSVADRGDGYGYTF	TGCAGCGTGGCAGACAGGGGGGACGGCTATGGCTACACCTTC